These T cell receptor beta chains were read from a single sample in a study of cytomegalovirus exposure and HLA in healthy donors. Some clones are missing from TCRdb's copy, which holds only in-frame ones; the method was immunoSEQ multiplex PCR. The data contain about 250,000 clones, roughly nine tenths of them singletons. Sequencing used PBMCs. Every receptor here comes from a man younger than 30 in good health and CMV-seropositive. The CDR3 runs from the conserved cysteine through the conserved F or W. A D gene is named only where the DNA matches it firmly. Clone size is shown for a subset of rows, as once, few, many or a class of expanded clone.

j_gene: TRBJ1-5
d_gene: TRBD1
abundance: -
v_gene: TRBV2
CDR3aa: CASRVRTGGNQPQHF
CDR3nt: TGTGCCAGCAGAGTTCGGACAGGGGGTAATCAGCCCCAGCATTTT

j_gene: TRBJ1-5
d_gene: -
abundance: few
v_gene: TRBV7-8
CDR3aa: CASSLRRWAVQPQHF
CDR3nt: TGTGCCAGCAGCTTACGAAGATGGGCGGTTCAGCCCCAGCATTTT

j_gene: TRBJ1-4
d_gene: -
abundance: -
v_gene: TRBV18
CDR3aa: CASSPDILGAEKLFF
CDR3nt: TGTGCCAGCTCACCGGACATACTGGGTGCGGAAAAACTGTTTTTT

j_gene: TRBJ2-3
d_gene: -
abundance: -
v_gene: TRBV28
CDR3aa: CASSGSTDTQYF
CDR3nt: TGTGCCAGTAGCGGTAGCACAGATACGCAGTATTTT

j_gene: TRBJ2-1
d_gene: TRBD2
abundance: -
v_gene: TRBV6-5
CDR3aa: CASRLTSGSLNEQFF
CDR3nt: TGTGCCAGCAGACTCACTAGCGGGAGCCTCAATGAGCAGTTCTTC

j_gene: TRBJ2-1
d_gene: TRBD2
abundance: -
v_gene: TRBV15
CDR3aa: CATSPGGADEQFF
CDR3nt: TGTGCCACCAGCCCCGGGGGGGCTGATGAGCAGTTCTTC

j_gene: TRBJ2-7
d_gene: -
abundance: -
v_gene: TRBV5-6
CDR3aa: CASRPSEGYEQYF
CDR3nt: TGTGCCAGCAGACCGTCCGAGGGCTACGAGCAGTACTTC

j_gene: TRBJ2-1
d_gene: TRBD2
abundance: -
v_gene: TRBV30
CDR3aa: CAWRRAGGYNEQFF
CDR3nt: TGTGCCTGGAGAAGGGCGGGAGGGTACAATGAGCAGTTCTTC

j_gene: TRBJ2-7
d_gene: -
abundance: -
v_gene: TRBV5-1
CDR3aa: CASSSPDYEQYF
CDR3nt: TGCGCCAGCAGCTCCCCAGACTACGAGCAGTACTTC

j_gene: TRBJ2-7
d_gene: -
abundance: -
v_gene: TRBV27
CDR3aa: CASSLFGGQGVVYEQYF
CDR3nt: TGTGCCAGCAGTTTATTTGGGGGGCAGGGGGTAGTCTACGAGCAGTACTTC

j_gene: TRBJ2-7
d_gene: -
abundance: -
v_gene: TRBV29-1
CDR3aa: CSVEDGVREQYF
CDR3nt: TGCAGCGTTGAAGACGGGGTTAGGGAGCAGTACTTC

j_gene: TRBJ1-1
d_gene: -
abundance: -
v_gene: TRBV5-1
CDR3aa: CASSLAPRRGTEAFF
CDR3nt: TGCGCCAGCAGCTTGGCCCCCAGGAGGGGCACTGAAGCTTTCTTT

j_gene: TRBJ1-4
d_gene: -
abundance: -
v_gene: TRBV5-8
CDR3aa: CASSLGRTGHEKLFF
CDR3nt: TGTGCCAGCAGCTTGGGTCGGACGGGGCATGAAAAACTGTTTTTT

j_gene: TRBJ2-7
d_gene: -
abundance: -
v_gene: TRBV4-2
CDR3aa: CASSQEKAVPYEQYF
CDR3nt: TGTGCCAGCAGCCAAGAGAAAGCGGTCCCCTACGAGCAGTACTTC

j_gene: TRBJ2-7
d_gene: -
abundance: few
v_gene: TRBV10-3
CDR3aa: CAISDKRRSSYEQYF
CDR3nt: TGTGCCATCAGTGATAAGCGGAGGAGCTCCTACGAGCAGTACTTC

j_gene: TRBJ2-5
d_gene: TRBD1
abundance: -
v_gene: TRBV5-1
CDR3aa: CASSPDRGQETQYF
CDR3nt: TGCGCCAGCAGCCCGGACAGGGGGCAAGAGACCCAGTACTTC

j_gene: TRBJ1-1
d_gene: -
abundance: few
v_gene: TRBV25-1
CDR3aa: CASSRGPGEAFF
CDR3nt: TGTGCCAGCAGCCGTGGACCCGGGGAAGCTTTCTTT

j_gene: TRBJ2-1
d_gene: TRBD2
abundance: -
v_gene: TRBV5-6
CDR3aa: CASSPGLAVQFF
CDR3nt: TGTGCCAGCAGCCCCGGACTAGCGGTGCAGTTCTTC

j_gene: TRBJ2-7
d_gene: TRBD1
abundance: -
v_gene: TRBV5-4
CDR3aa: CASSSGQGSYEQYF
CDR3nt: TGTGCCAGCAGCTCGGGACAGGGCTCCTACGAGCAGTACTTC

j_gene: TRBJ2-1
d_gene: -
abundance: -
v_gene: TRBV6-5
CDR3aa: CASSPRGGGRDEQFF
CDR3nt: TGTGCCAGCAGCCCGAGGGGGGGCGGTCGCGATGAGCAGTTCTTC

j_gene: TRBJ2-1
d_gene: -
abundance: -
v_gene: TRBV4-1
CDR3aa: CASSQGDDEQFF
CDR3nt: TGCGCCAGCAGCCAAGGTGACGATGAGCAGTTCTTC

j_gene: TRBJ2-1
d_gene: TRBD1
abundance: -
v_gene: TRBV7-2
CDR3aa: CASSLIPGTGGHEQFF
CDR3nt: TGTGCCAGCAGCTTAATCCCCGGGACAGGGGGCCATGAGCAGTTCTTC

j_gene: TRBJ2-2
d_gene: TRBD1
abundance: -
v_gene: TRBV10-3
CDR3aa: CAINSNRDRGRGTGELFF
CDR3nt: TGTGCCATCAACTCCAATCGGGACAGGGGGCGCGGCACCGGGGAGCTGTTTTTT

j_gene: TRBJ1-1
d_gene: -
abundance: -
v_gene: TRBV29-1
CDR3aa: CSVKTHPMNTEAFF
CDR3nt: TGCAGCGTGAAGACCCACCCCATGAACACTGAAGCTTTCTTT

j_gene: TRBJ1-5
d_gene: -
abundance: -
v_gene: TRBV19
CDR3aa: CASQAFSNQPQHF
CDR3nt: TGTGCCAGTCAAGCATTCAGCAATCAGCCCCAGCATTTT

j_gene: TRBJ1-5
d_gene: -
abundance: -
v_gene: TRBV6-1
CDR3aa: CASSSPPGQEQPQHF
CDR3nt: TGTGCCAGCAGTTCCCCCCCGGGTCAGGAGCAGCCCCAGCATTTT

j_gene: TRBJ1-1
d_gene: -
abundance: -
v_gene: TRBV25-1
CDR3aa: CASRGANTEAFF
CDR3nt: TGTGCCAGCAGGGGGGCGAACACTGAAGCTTTCTTT

j_gene: TRBJ1-1
d_gene: -
abundance: -
v_gene: TRBV5-5
CDR3aa: CASSLGQTMNTEAFF
CDR3nt: TGTGCCAGCAGCTTGGGACAGACCATGAACACTGAAGCTTTCTTT

j_gene: TRBJ2-1
d_gene: TRBD2
abundance: -
v_gene: TRBV2
CDR3aa: CATVFGLAEYNEQFF
CDR3nt: TGTGCCACCGTGTTTGGACTAGCGGAATACAATGAGCAGTTCTTC

j_gene: TRBJ2-7
d_gene: TRBD1
abundance: -
v_gene: TRBV11-2
CDR3aa: CASSWGTAYEQYF
CDR3nt: TGTGCCAGCAGCTGGGGGACAGCCTACGAGCAGTACTTC

j_gene: TRBJ2-3
d_gene: -
abundance: -
v_gene: TRBV29-1
CDR3aa: CSVERGHLSDTQYF
CDR3nt: TGCAGCGTAGAACGTGGGCACCTGTCGGATACGCAGTATTTT

j_gene: TRBJ2-2
d_gene: -
abundance: -
v_gene: TRBV9
CDR3aa: CASSVAAFTGELFF
CDR3nt: TGTGCCAGCAGCGTAGCAGCGTTTACCGGGGAGCTGTTTTTT

j_gene: TRBJ1-1
d_gene: -
abundance: -
v_gene: TRBV28
CDR3aa: CASSLSDRSTEAFF
CDR3nt: TGTGCCAGCAGTTTATCCGACAGGAGCACTGAAGCTTTCTTT

j_gene: TRBJ2-1
d_gene: TRBD1
abundance: -
v_gene: TRBV5-4
CDR3aa: CASSLGQGASNEQFF
CDR3nt: TGTGCCAGCAGCTTGGGGCAGGGGGCCAGCAATGAGCAGTTCTTC

j_gene: TRBJ2-4
d_gene: -
abundance: -
v_gene: TRBV10-2
CDR3aa: CASRSGLAKNIQYF
CDR3nt: TGCGCCAGCAGATCGGGTCTAGCCAAAAACATTCAGTACTTC

j_gene: TRBJ2-2
d_gene: -
abundance: -
v_gene: TRBV7-9
CDR3aa: CASSRLDATGELFF
CDR3nt: TGTGCCAGCAGCCGACTAGATGCCACCGGGGAGCTGTTTTTT

j_gene: TRBJ1-1
d_gene: -
abundance: -
v_gene: TRBV15
CDR3aa: CATSEIQGNTEAFF
CDR3nt: TGTGCCACCAGCGAAATACAGGGCAACACTGAAGCTTTCTTT

j_gene: TRBJ2-2
d_gene: TRBD1
abundance: -
v_gene: TRBV6-4
CDR3aa: CARGQGAGGELFF
CDR3nt: TGTGCCAGGGGACAGGGGGCAGGCGGGGAGCTGTTTTTT

j_gene: TRBJ1-1
d_gene: -
abundance: -
v_gene: TRBV27
CDR3aa: CASSLVGGGTEAFF
CDR3nt: TGTGCCAGCAGTTTGGTGGGAGGTGGCACTGAAGCTTTCTTT

j_gene: TRBJ2-2
d_gene: -
abundance: -
v_gene: TRBV28
CDR3aa: CASSFYIREELFF
CDR3nt: TGTGCCAGCAGTTTCTATATTCGTGAGGAGCTGTTTTTT

j_gene: TRBJ2-1
d_gene: -
abundance: -
v_gene: TRBV29-1
CDR3aa: CSVVADAFTQQFF
CDR3nt: TGCAGCGTTGTGGCTGATGCTTTTACTCAGCAGTTCTTC

j_gene: TRBJ2-1
d_gene: -
abundance: -
v_gene: TRBV28
CDR3aa: CASSLGASDYNEQFF
CDR3nt: TGTGCCAGCAGTTTAGGGGCTAGCGACTACAATGAGCAGTTCTTC

j_gene: TRBJ1-1
d_gene: -
abundance: -
v_gene: TRBV30
CDR3aa: CAWSVGGNTEAFF
CDR3nt: TGTGCCTGGAGTGTAGGGGGAAACACTGAAGCTTTCTTT

j_gene: TRBJ2-5
d_gene: -
abundance: -
v_gene: TRBV5-4
CDR3aa: CASSLGLLTEETQYF
CDR3nt: TGTGCCAGCAGCTTGGGATTACTAACGGAAGAGACCCAGTACTTC

j_gene: TRBJ1-4
d_gene: -
abundance: -
v_gene: TRBV2
CDR3aa: CASSQNEKLFF
CDR3nt: TGTGCCAGCAGTCAAAATGAAAAACTGTTTTTT

j_gene: TRBJ1-3
d_gene: -
abundance: once
v_gene: TRBV5-6
CDR3aa: CASSLRRTRNTIYF
CDR3nt: TGTGCCAGCAGCCTCCGGCGGACGAGAAACACCATATATTTT

j_gene: TRBJ1-1
d_gene: -
abundance: -
v_gene: TRBV9
CDR3aa: CASSTIEGTEAFF
CDR3nt: TGTGCCAGCAGCACCATCGAGGGCACTGAAGCTTTCTTT

j_gene: TRBJ2-3
d_gene: TRBD2
abundance: -
v_gene: TRBV5-4
CDR3aa: CASSQLAGGPSGRQYF
CDR3nt: TGTGCCAGCAGCCAACTAGCGGGAGGGCCCTCGGGTAGGCAGTATTTT

j_gene: TRBJ2-1
d_gene: TRBD1
abundance: -
v_gene: TRBV19
CDR3aa: CASSSTTGPYNEQFF
CDR3nt: TGTGCCAGTAGTTCTACGACAGGGCCCTACAATGAGCAGTTCTTC

j_gene: TRBJ1-1
d_gene: TRBD1
abundance: -
v_gene: TRBV7-9
CDR3aa: CASTLTGVTMNTEAFF
CDR3nt: TGTGCCAGCACCCTGACAGGGGTTACGATGAACACTGAAGCTTTCTTT

j_gene: TRBJ2-1
d_gene: -
abundance: few
v_gene: TRBV28
CDR3aa: CASRGLFYNEQFF
CDR3nt: TGTGCCAGCAGGGGACTGTTCTACAATGAGCAGTTCTTC

j_gene: TRBJ2-7
d_gene: -
abundance: few
v_gene: TRBV28
CDR3aa: CASGGTPTYEQYF
CDR3nt: TGTGCCAGCGGCGGGACACCAACCTACGAGCAGTACTTC

j_gene: TRBJ1-4
d_gene: -
abundance: -
v_gene: TRBV29-1
CDR3aa: CSVVATNEKLFF
CDR3nt: TGCAGCGTTGTTGCAACTAATGAAAAACTGTTTTTT

j_gene: TRBJ2-2
d_gene: -
abundance: -
v_gene: TRBV5-4
CDR3aa: CASSLSTGELFF
CDR3nt: TGTGCCAGCAGCTTAAGTACCGGGGAGCTGTTTTTT

j_gene: TRBJ1-1
d_gene: -
abundance: -
v_gene: TRBV7-2
CDR3aa: CASSLWGQEAFF
CDR3nt: TGTGCCAGCAGCTTATGGGGGCAGGAAGCTTTCTTT

j_gene: TRBJ1-2
d_gene: -
abundance: -
v_gene: TRBV27
CDR3aa: CASSTSQINTANYGYTF
CDR3nt: TGTGCCAGCAGTACGTCACAAATTAATACGGCTAACTATGGCTACACCTTC

j_gene: TRBJ2-1
d_gene: TRBD2
abundance: -
v_gene: TRBV4-2
CDR3aa: CASSQGVVAGVYNEQFF
CDR3nt: TGTGCCAGCAGCCAGGGAGTCGTAGCGGGAGTCTACAATGAGCAGTTCTTC

j_gene: TRBJ1-5
d_gene: TRBD1
abundance: few
v_gene: TRBV6-1
CDR3aa: CASSEDRGSFAGAQPQHF
CDR3nt: TGTGCCAGCAGTGAGGACAGGGGGTCCTTCGCGGGGGCTCAGCCCCAGCATTTT